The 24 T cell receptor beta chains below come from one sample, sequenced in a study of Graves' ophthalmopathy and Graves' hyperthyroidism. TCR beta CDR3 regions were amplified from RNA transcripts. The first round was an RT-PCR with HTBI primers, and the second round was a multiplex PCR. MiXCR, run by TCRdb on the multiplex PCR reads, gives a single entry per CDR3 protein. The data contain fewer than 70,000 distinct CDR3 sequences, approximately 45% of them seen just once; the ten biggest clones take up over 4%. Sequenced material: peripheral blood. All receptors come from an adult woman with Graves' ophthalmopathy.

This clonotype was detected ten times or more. This CDR3 reads CASSYGKGQGRDTQYF. In nucleotides, the CDR3 is TGTGCCAGCAGTTACGGAAAGGGACAGGGAAGGGATACGCAGTATTTT. This sequence joins TRBV6-5 and TRBJ2-3; TRBD1 matches 9 bases. This CDR3 contains 16 residues. V lost 2 bases, J lost 6 bases, and 9 bases stayed unmatched. Germline loops: CDR1 MNHEY, CDR2 SVGAGI.

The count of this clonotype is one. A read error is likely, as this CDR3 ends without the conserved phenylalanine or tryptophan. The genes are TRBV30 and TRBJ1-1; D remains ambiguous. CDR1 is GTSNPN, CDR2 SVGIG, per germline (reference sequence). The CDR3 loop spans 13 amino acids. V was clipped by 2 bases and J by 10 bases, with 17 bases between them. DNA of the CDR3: TGTGCCTGGAGTCGAATATTCGACGGAGGAGCTTTCTGT. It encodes CAWSRIFDGGAFC.

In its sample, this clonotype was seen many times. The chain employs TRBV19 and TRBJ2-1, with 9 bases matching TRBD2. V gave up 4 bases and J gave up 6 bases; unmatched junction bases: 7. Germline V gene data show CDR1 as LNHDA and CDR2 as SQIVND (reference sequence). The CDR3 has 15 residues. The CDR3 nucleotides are TGTGCCAGTAGTACGCCTAGCGGGAATAGCAATGAGCAGTTCTTC. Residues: CASSTPSGNSNEQFF.

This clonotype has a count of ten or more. This CDR3 is CASSRTGTNTGELFF. CDR3 nucleotide sequence: TGTGCCAGTAGTCGGACAGGGACAAACACCGGGGAGCTGTTTTTT. The V and J genes are TRBV19 and TRBJ2-2; 8 nucleotides agree with TRBD1. V dropped 5 bases and J dropped 2; count of bases not matched to a gene: 4. The germline CDR1 and CDR2 sequences are LNHDA and SQIVND (reference sequence). This CDR3 is 15 amino acids long.

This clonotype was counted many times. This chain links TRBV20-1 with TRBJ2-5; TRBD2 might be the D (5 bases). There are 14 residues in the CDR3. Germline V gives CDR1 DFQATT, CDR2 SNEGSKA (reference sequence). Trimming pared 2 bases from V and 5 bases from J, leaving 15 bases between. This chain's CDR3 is CSARSGEYAETQYF. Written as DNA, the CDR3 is TGCAGTGCTAGATCCGGGGAATACGCGGAGACCCAGTACTTC.

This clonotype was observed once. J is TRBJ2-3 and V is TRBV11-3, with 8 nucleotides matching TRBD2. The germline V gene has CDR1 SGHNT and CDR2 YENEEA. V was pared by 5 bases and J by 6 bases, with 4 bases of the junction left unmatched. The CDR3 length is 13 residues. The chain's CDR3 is CASSPGGGDTQYF. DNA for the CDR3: TGTGCCAGCAGCCCAGGCGGGGGGGATACGCAGTATTTT.

CDR3 residues: CASSLGTPNNEQFF. CDR3 coding DNA: TGTGCCAGCAGTTTAGGGACACCTAACAATGAGCAGTTCTTC. V gene TRBV12-3 or TRBV12-4 combines with J gene TRBJ2-1, with D perhaps matching TRBD1 (5 bases). V was cut by 1 base and J by 5 bases, with 9 bases left in between. The length of the CDR3 is 14 residues.

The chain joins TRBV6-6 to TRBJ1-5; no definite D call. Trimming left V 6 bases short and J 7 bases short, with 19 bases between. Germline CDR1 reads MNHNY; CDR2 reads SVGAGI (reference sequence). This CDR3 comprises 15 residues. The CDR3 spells CASSPGHEFKQPQHF. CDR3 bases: TGTGCCAGCAGCCCCGGGCATGAGTTCAAGCAGCCCCAGCATTTT.

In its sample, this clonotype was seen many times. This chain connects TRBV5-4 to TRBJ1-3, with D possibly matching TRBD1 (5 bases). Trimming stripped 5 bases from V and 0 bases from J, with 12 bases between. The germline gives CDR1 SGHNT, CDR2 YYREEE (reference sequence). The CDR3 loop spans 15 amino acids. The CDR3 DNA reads TGTGCCAGCAGACTAGAGGGGACCTCTGGAAACACCATATATTTT. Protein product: CASRLEGTSGNTIYF.

The CDR3 sequence is CATSRGQGASNTIYF. The CDR3 DNA reads as TGTGCCACCAGCAGGGGACAGGGGGCTTCGAACACCATATATTTT. The chain is built from TRBV15 and TRBJ1-3, with 12 bases aligning to TRBD1. Germline V gives CDR1 LNHNV, CDR2 YYDKDF (reference sequence). This CDR3 comprises 15 residues. Trimming at V came to 3 bases and at J to 7 bases, leaving 4 bases not matched to a gene.

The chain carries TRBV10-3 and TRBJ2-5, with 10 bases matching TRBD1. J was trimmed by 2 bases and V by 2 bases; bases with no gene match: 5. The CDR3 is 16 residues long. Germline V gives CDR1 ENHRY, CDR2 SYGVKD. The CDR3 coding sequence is TGTGCCATCAGTGAGGGGGACAGGGGCTCTCAAGAGACCCAGTACTTC. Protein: CAISEGDRGSQETQYF.

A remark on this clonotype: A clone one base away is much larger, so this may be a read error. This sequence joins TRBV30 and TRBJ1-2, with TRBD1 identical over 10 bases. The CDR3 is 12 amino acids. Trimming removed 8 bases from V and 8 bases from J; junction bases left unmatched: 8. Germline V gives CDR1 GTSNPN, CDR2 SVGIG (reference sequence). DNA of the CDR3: TGTGCCCGGTCTGACAGGGGGCTCGGCTACACCTTC. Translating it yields CARSDRGLGYTF. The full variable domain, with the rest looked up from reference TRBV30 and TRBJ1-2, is SQTIHQWPATLVQPVGSPLSLECTVEGTSNPNLYWYRQAAGRGLQLLFYSVGIGQISSEVPQNLSASRPQDRQFILSSKKLLLSDSGFYLCARSDRGLGYTFGSGTRLTVV.

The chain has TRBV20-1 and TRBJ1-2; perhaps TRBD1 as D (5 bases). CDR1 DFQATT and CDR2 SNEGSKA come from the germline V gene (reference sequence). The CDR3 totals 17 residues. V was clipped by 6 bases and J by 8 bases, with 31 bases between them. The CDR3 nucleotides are TGCAGTGCGGGGACTAGCGGGCAGGCAGGGCCGGGAAGAGGCTACACCTTC. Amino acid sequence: CSAGTSGQAGPGRGYTF.

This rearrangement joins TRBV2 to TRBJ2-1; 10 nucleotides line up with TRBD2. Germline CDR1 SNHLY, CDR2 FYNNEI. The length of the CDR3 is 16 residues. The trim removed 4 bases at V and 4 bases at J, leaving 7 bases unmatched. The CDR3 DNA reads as TGTGCCAGCAGTGCTAGAGGACTAGCGGAATACAATGAGCAGTTCTTC. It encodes CASSARGLAEYNEQFF.

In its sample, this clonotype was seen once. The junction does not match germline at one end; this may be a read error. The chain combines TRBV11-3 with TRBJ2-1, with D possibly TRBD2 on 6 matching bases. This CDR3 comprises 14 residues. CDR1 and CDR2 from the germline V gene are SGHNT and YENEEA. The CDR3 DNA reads TGTGCCAGCAGCCCTCGTGGGGGAGGCAATGGGCAGTTCTTC. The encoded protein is CASSPRGGGNGQFF.

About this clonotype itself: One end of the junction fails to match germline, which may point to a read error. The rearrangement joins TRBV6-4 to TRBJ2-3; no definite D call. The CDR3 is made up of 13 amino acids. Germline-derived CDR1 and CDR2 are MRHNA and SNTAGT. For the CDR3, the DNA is TGTGCCAGCTCTCCCAGCAGCATAGATACGCAGTATTTT. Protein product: CASSPSSIDTQYF.

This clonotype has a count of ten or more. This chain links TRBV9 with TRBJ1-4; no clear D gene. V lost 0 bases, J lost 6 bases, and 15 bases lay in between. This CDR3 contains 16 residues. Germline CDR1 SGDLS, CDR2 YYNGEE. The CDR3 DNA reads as TGTGCCAGCAGCGTAGTAGAGGGCAGTGGCGATGAAAAACTGTTTTTT. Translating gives CASSVVEGSGDEKLFF.

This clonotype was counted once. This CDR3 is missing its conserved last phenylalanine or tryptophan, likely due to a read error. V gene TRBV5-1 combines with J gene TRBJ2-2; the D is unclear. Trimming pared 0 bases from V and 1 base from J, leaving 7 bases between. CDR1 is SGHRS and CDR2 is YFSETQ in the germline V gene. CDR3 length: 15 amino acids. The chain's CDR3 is CASSLGTGNTGELFS. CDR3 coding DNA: TGCGCCAGCAGCTTGGGGACGGGGAACACCGGGGAGCTGTTTTCT.

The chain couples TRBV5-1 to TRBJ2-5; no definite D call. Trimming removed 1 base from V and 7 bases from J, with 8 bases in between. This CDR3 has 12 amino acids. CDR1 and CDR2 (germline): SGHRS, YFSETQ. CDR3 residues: CASSLNWGTQYF. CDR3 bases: TGCGCCAGCAGCTTGAATTGGGGGACCCAGTACTTC.

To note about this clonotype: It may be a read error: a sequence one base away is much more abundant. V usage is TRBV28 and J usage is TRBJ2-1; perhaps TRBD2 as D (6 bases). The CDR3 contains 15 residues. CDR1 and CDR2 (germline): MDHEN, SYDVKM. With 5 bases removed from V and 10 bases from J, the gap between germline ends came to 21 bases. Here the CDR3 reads CASSKYLRDGGEQFF. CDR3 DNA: TGTGCCAGCAGTAAATACCTTAGGGACGGAGGGGAGCAGTTCTTC.

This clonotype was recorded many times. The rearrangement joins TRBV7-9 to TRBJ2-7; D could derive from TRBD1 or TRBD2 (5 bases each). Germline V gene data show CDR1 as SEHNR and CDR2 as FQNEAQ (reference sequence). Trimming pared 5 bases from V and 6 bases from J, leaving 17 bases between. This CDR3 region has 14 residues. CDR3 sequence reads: CASSPSGPSPEQYF. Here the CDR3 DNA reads TGTGCCAGCAGCCCCTCGGGGCCCAGCCCCGAGCAGTACTTC.

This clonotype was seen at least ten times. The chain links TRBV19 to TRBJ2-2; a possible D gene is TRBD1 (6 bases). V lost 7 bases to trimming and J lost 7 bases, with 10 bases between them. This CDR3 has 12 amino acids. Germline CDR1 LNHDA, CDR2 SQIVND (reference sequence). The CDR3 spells CASKQGNGELFF. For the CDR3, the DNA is TGTGCCAGTAAACAGGGTAACGGGGAGCTGTTTTTT.

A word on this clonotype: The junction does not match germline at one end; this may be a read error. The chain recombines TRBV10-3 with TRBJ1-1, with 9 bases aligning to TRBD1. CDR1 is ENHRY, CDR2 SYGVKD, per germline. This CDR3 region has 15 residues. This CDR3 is CAISEEGTGSPEAFF. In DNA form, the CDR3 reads TGTGCCATCAGTGAAGAGGGGACAGGGAGCCCCGAAGCCTTCTTT.

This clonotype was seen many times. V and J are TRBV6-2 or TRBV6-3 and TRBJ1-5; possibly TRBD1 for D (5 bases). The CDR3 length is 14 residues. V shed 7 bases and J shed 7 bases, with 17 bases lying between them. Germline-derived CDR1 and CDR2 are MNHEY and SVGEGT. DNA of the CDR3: TGTGCCAGCACCCCCTCGGGGGATCACCAGCCCCAGCATTTT. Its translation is CASTPSGDHQPQHF.